A selection of T cell receptor beta chains follows, all from one sample in a study of molecular identifiers for immune sequencing clone quantification. TCRdb analysed the PCR reads with MiXCR anew, one entry per CDR3 protein. The sample contains under 100,000 distinct CDR3 sequences, approximately 23% of which appear only once. Sample: naive CD8+ T cells from blood, with Jurkat cell RNA spiked in. The receptor source for this set is a human donor in good health. Some libraries in this study had Jurkat cell RNA spiked in. Each CDR3 is given with its conserved first and last residue. A D gene is named only where the DNA matches it firmly. Rows give clone size only sometimes, using once, few, many, or a class for an expanded clone.

clone_size,v_call,j_call,d_call,cdr3_aa,cdr3_nt
-,TRBV5-6,TRBJ2-7,TRBD2,CASLGLAGAYEQYF,TGTGCCAGCCTCGGACTAGCGGGGGCCTACGAGCAGTACTTC
few,TRBV6-1,TRBJ2-2,TRBD1,CAERQGNTGELFF,TGTGCCGAGAGACAGGGGAACACCGGGGAGCTGTTTTTT
-,TRBV2,TRBJ2-7,-,CASSEAYEQYF,TGTGCCAGCAGTGAGGCCTACGAGCAGTACTTC
-,TRBV14,TRBJ2-7,TRBD2,CATGLAGSYEQYF,TGTGCCACCGGACTAGCGGGCTCCTACGAGCAGTACTTC
many,TRBV5-1,TRBJ2-3,-,CASLLPPRTPPDTQYF,TGCGCCAGTCTACTACCCCCCCGGACTCCGCCAGATACGCAGTATTTT
many,TRBV20-1,TRBJ2-7,TRBD1,CSAWTGTGSYEQYF,TGCAGTGCTTGGACCGGGACAGGGTCCTACGAGCAGTACTTC
few,TRBV4-3,TRBJ2-5,TRBD1,CASSQDFDRGGETQYF,TGCGCCAGCAGCCAAGATTTCGACAGGGGGGGGGAGACCCAGTACTTC
many,TRBV6-2/TRBV6-3,TRBJ1-5,-,CASSYGGNQPQHF,TGTGCCAGCAGTTACGGGGGCAATCAGCCCCAGCATTTT
few,TRBV7-9,TRBJ1-1,TRBD1,CAGGGQGSTEAFF,TGTGCCGGGGGGGGACAGGGGAGCACTGAAGCTTTCTTT
many,TRBV21-1,TRBJ2-5,-,CASRKRVDFETQYF,TGTGCCAGCAGGAAAAGAGTAGATTTCGAGACCCAGTACTTC
-,TRBV19,TRBJ2-1,TRBD1,CASSMGDRGHLERFF,TGTGCCAGTAGTATGGGTGACAGGGGGCATCTTGAGCGGTTCTTC
-,TRBV4-2,TRBJ2-7,-,CASSPLGHRTYEQYF,TGTGCCAGCAGCCCATTGGGCCATCGAACCTACGAGCAGTACTTC
-,TRBV4-3,TRBJ2-1,-,CASSPKTGHLGQEQFF,TGCGCCAGCAGCCCTAAAACGGGCCATCTAGGACAGGAGCAGTTCTTC
many,TRBV18,TRBJ1-1,TRBD1,CASSPDRANTEAFF,TGTGCCAGCTCACCAGACAGGGCGAACACTGAAGCTTTCTTT
-,TRBV5-6,TRBJ2-1,-,CASSPGNEQFF,TGTGCCAGCAGCCCCGGCAATGAGCAGTTCTTC
many,TRBV11-2,TRBJ1-1,TRBD1,CASSFLAGGAYVEAFF,TGTGCCAGCAGCTTCTTGGCAGGGGGCGCGTACGTTGAAGCTTTCTTT
many,TRBV28,TRBJ2-7,-,CASSFLLRGNEQYF,TGTGCCAGCAGTTTTCTCCTCAGGGGCAACGAGCAGTACTTC
few,TRBV12-3/TRBV12-4,TRBJ2-1,TRBD2,CASSLAGVSSYNEQFF,TGTGCCAGCAGTCTAGCGGGGGTAAGCTCCTACAATGAGCAGTTCTTC
few,TRBV2,TRBJ2-5,-,CASNGDTPRGSETQYF,TGTGCCAGCAACGGCGATACTCCCCGGGGGTCAGAGACCCAGTACTTC
many,TRBV20-1,TRBJ2-7,-,CSARDWTESSYEQYF,TGCAGTGCTAGAGATTGGACAGAAAGCTCCTACGAGCAGTACTTC
many,TRBV28,TRBJ1-5,TRBD1,CASSLLTGEKVIDQPQHF,TGTGCCAGCAGTTTATTGACAGGGGAAAAAGTTATCGATCAGCCCCAGCATTTT
few,TRBV2,TRBJ2-1,TRBD1,CASSETGGIYNEQFF,TGTGCCAGCAGTGAGACAGGGGGAATTTACAATGAGCAGTTCTTC
-,TRBV4-1,TRBJ2-2,-,CASSQGRLPLGELFF,TGCGCCAGCAGCCAAGGTCGACTACCCCTCGGGGAGCTGTTTTTT
few,TRBV19,TRBJ1-6,-,CASSIGGLSSPLHF,TGTGCCAGTAGTATAGGGGGCCTTTCTTCACCCCTCCACTTT
many,TRBV29-1,TRBJ1-1,TRBD1,CSVDWTGYQAFF,TGCAGCGTGGACTGGACAGGGTACCAAGCTTTCTTT
many,TRBV6-5,TRBJ2-4,TRBD2,CASSYVSGRDGGYIQYF,TGTGCCAGCAGTTACGTCAGCGGGAGGGACGGGGGGTACATTCAGTACTTC
many,TRBV7-2,TRBJ2-5,-,CASSLSVSAVQETQYF,TGTGCCAGCAGCTTATCGGTTAGCGCGGTCCAAGAGACCCAGTACTTC
many,TRBV7-9,TRBJ2-5,-,CASSQAVGRGQETQYF,TGTGCCAGCAGCCAGGCCGTCGGGAGAGGTCAAGAGACCCAGTACTTC
-,TRBV5-6,TRBJ2-1,-,CASSLGGAASSYNEQFF,TGTGCCAGCAGCTTGGGGGGCGCCGCCAGCTCCTACAATGAGCAGTTCTTC
few,TRBV4-1,TRBJ2-7,-,CASSHLAAGSSYEQYF,TGCGCCAGCAGCCATCTGGCGGCGGGGAGCTCCTACGAGCAGTACTTC
few,TRBV4-3,TRBJ2-4,-,CASSQTRDIGRYLAKNIQYF,TGCGCCAGCAGCCAAACCCGGGACATAGGACGTTATTTAGCCAAAAACATTCAGTACTTC
many,TRBV28,TRBJ2-3,-,CASTPWRTDTQYF,TGTGCCAGCACCCCATGGAGGACAGATACGCAGTATTTT
many,TRBV15,TRBJ2-3,-,CATSRAGTDTQYF,TGTGCCACCAGCAGGGCAGGCACAGATACGCAGTATTTT
many,TRBV10-3,TRBJ2-3,TRBD1,CAISADRSSTDTQYF,TGTGCCATCAGTGCGGACAGGAGTAGCACAGATACGCAGTATTTT
many,TRBV12-5,TRBJ2-2,TRBD1,CASGTFGDRVSGELFF,TGTGCTAGTGGTACCTTTGGGGACAGGGTATCCGGGGAGCTGTTTTTT
many,TRBV7-9,TRBJ2-7,-,CASSPLGDEQYF,TGTGCCAGCAGCCCGTTGGGGGACGAGCAGTACTTC
-,TRBV20-1,TRBJ1-1,-,CSASYGLNTEAFF,TGCAGTGCTAGTTATGGGCTGAACACTGAAGCTTTCTTT